The subject of this entry is one TCR beta chain. Its antigen is unidentified. The sample comes from a study of shared clonotypes between healthy human individuals. Study-level results: Specimens sampled were limited to blood, with tissue repertoires likely differing.

V was pared by 4 bases and J by 0 bases, with 6 bases of the junction left unmatched. Germline CDR1 reads SQVTM; CDR2 reads ANQGSEA. CDR3 length: 15 residues. Assay used: immunoSEQ multiplex PCR; TCRdb lists only in-frame clones, some missing. The sample has approximately 340,000 clones; approximately 79% are singletons. The chain combines TRBV29-1 with TRBJ1-3; TRBD1 aligns across 7 bases. Sequenced: memory CD4+ T cells sorted from blood. Subset defined: CD45RA-negative fraction. The receptor was derived from a man between 25 and 39 years old in good health. CDR3 amino acids: CSVGHRGASGNTIYF. CDR3 nucleotide sequence: TGCAGCGTTGGACACAGGGGAGCCTCTGGAAACACCATATATTTT.